The 25 T cell receptor beta chains reported below all come from one sample, sequenced in a study of siplizumab effects on memory and regulatory T cells. Sequencing used immunoSEQ multiplex PCR; TCRdb keeps in-frame clones, though not all of them. The sample has 85,000 to 120,000 clones, roughly 92% seen once. The source material was CD4+ T cells sorted from blood. The receptors stem from a human donor in good health.

This chain uses TRBV5-4 with TRBJ2-2, with a possible D match to TRBD2 (6 bases). Germline CDR1 is SGHNT and CDR2 is YYREEE (reference sequence). This CDR3 is 15 amino acids long. The germline V and J ends were trimmed by 0 bases and 6 bases, with 12 bases remaining between them. The CDR3 nucleotides read TGTGCCAGCAGCTTGGCCGGAGGGAGTTCCGGGGAGCTGTTTTTT. Protein product: CASSLAGGSSGELFF.

This chain links TRBV21-1 with TRBJ2-2; the table's D call TRBD1 went unverified against the DNA. TRBV21-1 is recorded as a pseudogene. CDR3 length: 16 residues. CDR3 nucleotides: TGTGCCAGCATCTTCCTAGGGGGATTGAACACCGGGGAGCTGTTTTTT. Its translation is CASIFLGGLNTGELFF.

With regard to this clone: This same CDR3 is encoded by further DNA sequences in the sample. The genes are TRBV19 and TRBJ2-5; D is possibly TRBD2 (6 bases). The germline V gene has CDR1 LNHDA and CDR2 SQIVND (reference sequence). This CDR3 has 14 residues. Deletions cut 1 base from V and 4 bases from J, with 10 bases between. The chain's CDR3 is CASSIVGGGETQYF. The CDR3, as DNA: TGTGCCAGTAGTATAGTCGGGGGAGGAGAGACCCAGTACTTC.

The chain combines TRBV28 with TRBJ1-2, with 7 bases lining up with TRBD1. Germline CDR1 and CDR2: MDHEN and SYDVKM. This CDR3 has 14 residues. V lost 6 bases to trimming and J lost 1 base; unmatched junction nucleotides: 5. The DNA for the CDR3 is TGTGCCAGCAGACCGACAGGGCTTAACTATGGCTACACCTTC. Its translation: CASRPTGLNYGYTF.

The rearrangement links TRBV7-8 to TRBJ2-7; D is uncertain. The V end was cut by 1 base, the J end by 0 bases, with 7 bases between. Germline lookup yields CDR1 SGHVS and CDR2 FQNEAQ. CDR3 length equals 14 residues. The CDR3 DNA follows: TGTGCCAGCAGCTTAGGGGCTAACTCCTACGAGCAGTACTTC. It translates to CASSLGANSYEQYF.

The V call is TRBV6-1, the J call TRBJ1-1, with D unclear. In germline, CDR1 is MNHNS, CDR2 SASEGT. V was clipped by 7 bases and J by 3 bases, with 12 bases between them. CDR3 length equals 13 residues. CDR3 region: CASTISRDTEAFF. CDR3 coding DNA: TGTGCCAGCACAATCTCTCGGGACACTGAAGCTTTCTTT.

This chain connects TRBV18 to TRBJ2-1; D unresolved. V gave up 3 bases and J gave up 0 bases, with 9 bases separating them. The CDR3 extends over 15 amino acids. CDR1 and CDR2 (germline): KGHSH, LQKENI. DNA of the CDR3: TGTGCCAGCTCACCGCGGACGAGCTCCTACAATGAGCAGTTCTTC. This codes for CASSPRTSSYNEQFF. The variable domain in full, completed from reference TRBV18 and TRBJ2-1, reads NAGVMQNPRHLVRRRGQEARLRCSPMKGHSHVYWYRQLPEEGLKFMVYLQKENIIDESGMPKERFSAEFPKEGPSILRIQQVVRGDSAAYFCASSPRTSSYNEQFFGPGTRLTVL.

The genes are TRBV27 and TRBJ1-5; D not certain. Trimming removed 2 bases at V and 4 bases at J, with 12 bases between. This CDR3 spans 15 amino acids. The germline V gene has CDR1 MNHEY and CDR2 SMNVEV (reference sequence). CDR3: CASSLKGRGNQPQHF. The CDR3 DNA is TGTGCCAGCAGTTTAAAGGGTCGGGGTAATCAGCCCCAGCATTTT.

J is TRBJ2-5 and V is TRBV5-1, with 7 bases matching TRBD1. The CDR3 runs to 16 residues. The J segment lost 7 bases and the V segment lost 0 bases, leaving 12 bases of the junction unmatched. CDR1 is SGHRS and CDR2 is YFSETQ in the germline V gene. The DNA of the CDR3 is TGCGCCAGCAGCTTGGCCAGGGCAGGGGGAAAGGGGACCCAGTACTTC. As protein: CASSLARAGGKGTQYF.

The CDR3 sequence: CASSDRLRTVQETQYF. In DNA, the CDR3 is TGTGCCAGCAGTGATAGACTAAGGACAGTCCAAGAGACCCAGTACTTC. The chain combines TRBV6-1 with TRBJ2-5; a weak D match, TRBD1 (6 bases). Germline-derived CDR1 and CDR2 are MNHNS and SASEGT. Trimming shortened V by 3 bases and J by 1 base, and 15 bases separated the two germline ends. CDR3 length: 16 amino acids.

This chain links TRBV12-5 with TRBJ1-5; a possible D gene is TRBD1 (6 bases). V was pared by 7 bases and J by 5 bases, with 24 bases between. The CDR3 has 17 residues. Per the germline V gene, CDR1 is LGHNT and CDR2 is FRNRAP. Here the CDR3 DNA reads TGTGCTAGTGCCCTCTGGGTGGGGGCTGGGGCCGATCAGCCCCAGCATTTT. Protein: CASALWVGAGADQPQHF. Together with reference TRBV12-5 and TRBJ1-5, the CDR3 gives the full variable domain: DARVTQTPRHKVTEMGQEVTMRCQPILGHNTVFWYRQTMMQGLELLAYFRNRAPLDDSGMPKDRFSAEMPDATLATLKIQPSEPRDSAVYFCASALWVGAGADQPQHFGDGTRLSIL.

The genes are TRBV11-3 and TRBJ2-1; 7 nucleotides align to TRBD1. CDR1 SGHNT and CDR2 YENEEA come from the germline V gene. V dropped 2 bases and J dropped 5; count of bases not matched to a gene: 6. The CDR3 contains 15 residues. CDR3 residues: CASSLQWTGDNEQFF. The CDR3 DNA is TGTGCCAGCAGCTTACAGTGGACAGGCGACAATGAGCAGTTCTTC.

In this sample, this clone turned up once. The V call is TRBV29-1, the J call TRBJ2-1; D gene uncertain. CDR3 size: 13 residues. The germline CDR1 and CDR2 sequences are SQVTM and ANQGSEA. V lost 3 bases, J lost 5 bases, and 11 bases lay in between. The CDR3 reads CSVDTKGNNEQFF. The CDR3 nucleotides read TGCAGCGTTGACACCAAGGGTAACAATGAGCAGTTCTTC.

This chain connects TRBV20-1 to TRBJ1-1; no clear D gene. Germline V gene sequence: CDR1 DFQATT, CDR2 SNEGSKA (reference sequence). Deletions cut 2 bases from V and 1 base from J, with 2 bases between. This CDR3 has 11 residues. The DNA of the CDR3 is TGCAGTGCTAGAAGGAACACTGAAGCTTTCTTT. This sequence encodes CSARRNTEAFF.

The chain has TRBV2 and TRBJ2-5; maybe TRBD2 (6 bases). The length of the CDR3 is 13 residues. Germline loops: CDR1 SNHLY, CDR2 FYNNEI. V was cut by 5 bases and J by 5 bases, with 12 bases left in between. The DNA for the CDR3 is TGTGCCAGCAGTCTACGGGGGAGGGAGACCCAGTACTTC. Encoded protein: CASSLRGRETQYF. The full variable domain, in which reference TRBV2 and TRBJ2-5 provide the parts outside the CDR3, is EPEVTQTPSHQVTQMGQEVILRCVPISNHLYFYWYRQILGQKVEFLVSFYNNEISEKSEIFDDQFSVERPDGSNFTLKIRSTKLEDSAMYFCASSLRGRETQYFGPGTRLLVL.

The rearrangement joins TRBV9 to TRBJ2-1; 10 positions match TRBD1. J gave up 9 bases and V 4 bases, and 7 bases lay outside the gene matches. The CDR3 is 14 amino acids. Germline values: CDR1 SGDLS, CDR2 YYNGEE. This chain's CDR3 is CASSQRQGATEQFF. CDR3 sequence (DNA): TGTGCCAGCAGCCAAAGACAGGGGGCCACTGAGCAGTTCTTC.

The rearrangement uses TRBV25-1 and TRBJ2-5; the match to TRBD2 covers 10 bases. CDR1 MGHDK and CDR2 SYGVNS come from the germline V gene. The CDR3 totals 16 residues. With V trimmed by 6 bases and J by 7 bases, 14 bases remained unmatched. The DNA of the CDR3 is TGTGCCAGCAGCTTCGGGTCTAGCGGGAGTTTGGGGACCCAGTACTTC. Translated, it gives CASSFGSSGSLGTQYF.

The chain combines TRBV27 with TRBJ2-7; D ambiguous. Germline V gene data show CDR1 as MNHEY and CDR2 as SMNVEV (reference sequence). The CDR3 totals 12 residues. The V end was cut by 4 bases, the J end by 7 bases, with 11 bases between. The CDR3 region has the DNA TGTGCCAGCAGTTCCGTAGTGGGGGAGCAGTACTTC. It translates to CASSSVVGEQYF.

The chain employs TRBV5-1 and TRBJ2-7; unclear D gene. Trimming cost V 0 bases and J 2 bases, with 9 bases left between them. Germline V lookup: CDR1 SGHRS, CDR2 YFSETQ. The CDR3 contains 14 residues. The CDR3 coding sequence is TGCGCCAGCAGCTTGGGGCCGAACGCCTACGAGCAGTACTTC. This codes for CASSLGPNAYEQYF. Filled out from reference TRBV5-1 and TRBJ2-7, the complete variable domain reads KAGVTQTPRYLIKTRGQQVTLSCSPISGHRSVSWYQQTPGQGLQFLFEYFSETQRNKGNFPGRFSGRQFSNSRSEMNVSTLELGDSALYLCASSLGPNAYEQYFGPGTRLTVT.

This chain joins TRBV10-3 and TRBJ2-1, with D perhaps TRBD1 or TRBD2 (5 bases each). Germline-derived CDR1 and CDR2 are ENHRY and SYGVKD. Trimming stripped 0 bases from V and 4 bases from J, with 13 bases between. This CDR3 spans 16 amino acids. The CDR3 is CAISESRGVTYNEQFF. DNA for the CDR3: TGTGCCATCAGTGAGTCGAGAGGGGTTACTTACAATGAGCAGTTCTTC.

This clone occurred once. The rearrangement links TRBV15 to TRBJ2-3; D tentatively fits TRBD1 or TRBD2 (5 bases each). V was pared by 4 bases and J by 14 bases, with 19 bases between. Germline V CDR1 and CDR2: LNHNV, YYDKDF (reference sequence). The length of the CDR3 is 13 residues. DNA of the CDR3: TGTGCCACCAGCACCAAGGGGACGGTTTCTAGGTATTTT. It specifies CATSTKGTVSRYF.

This clone was seen only once. The chain is built from TRBV5-4 and TRBJ1-2; 8 nucleotides align to TRBD1. The V gene end was trimmed by 4 bases and the J gene end by 4 bases; junction bases not matched to a gene: 6. CDR3 length equals 14 residues. Germline CDR1 is SGHNT and CDR2 is YYREEE (reference sequence). CDR3 bases: TGTGCCAGCAGCCTACCGGGACAGGCCTATGGCTACACCTTC. Protein sequence: CASSLPGQAYGYTF.

The chain employs TRBV18 and TRBJ1-2; 8 bases fit TRBD1. This CDR3 spans 16 amino acids. The V gene end was trimmed by 5 bases and the J gene end by 7 bases; junction bases not matched to a gene: 15. From germline, CDR1 is KGHSH and CDR2 LQKENI. In DNA form, the CDR3 reads TGTGCCAGCTCAGCCAGCAGGGACAGGAGTAAGTTTGGCTACACCTTC. Translation gives CASSASRDRSKFGYTF.

This chain links TRBV19 with TRBJ2-2; D remains unclear. Germline V gives CDR1 LNHDA, CDR2 SQIVND (reference sequence). This CDR3 has 16 residues. V lost 3 bases to trimming and J lost 4 bases, with 15 bases between them. CDR3 sequence: CASSMRTLQATGELFF. CDR3 nucleotides: TGTGCCAGTAGTATGCGGACGCTTCAGGCCACCGGGGAGCTGTTTTTT.

The chain uses TRBV2 and TRBJ1-1, with D unclear. Trimming pared 0 bases from V and 6 bases from J, leaving 8 bases between. Germline assignment: CDR1 SNHLY and CDR2 FYNNEI. The CDR3 is 13 residues long. CDR3 sequence: CASSEALVAEAFF. CDR3 nucleotides: TGTGCCAGCAGTGAAGCGCTTGTCGCTGAAGCTTTCTTT.